Below are 6 T cell receptor beta chains sequenced from a single sample in a study of blood T cells in healthy people across ages. A second PCR, run for about 6 to 11 cycles, used a sample-barcoded 5' primer plus a J-beta primer mix. In TCRdb, the 5' RACE reads were re-called with MiXCR into one record per CDR3 protein. This sample has fewer than 1 million distinct CDR3 sequences, with approximately 44% found just once. Sequenced: blood. All receptors derive from a man in his 60s in good health.

A few counts support this clonotype. V and J are TRBV13 and TRBJ1-4; TRBD1 aligns across 7 bases. After removal of 5 bases from V and 5 bases from J, the junction contained 5 bases not matched to a gene. Per germline, CDR1 PRHDT and CDR2 FYEKMQ (reference sequence). This CDR3 is 14 amino acids long. The CDR3 is CASSRDRKNEKLFF. The CDR3 region has the DNA TGTGCCAGCAGCCGGGACAGAAAAAATGAAAAACTGTTTTTT.

To note about this clonotype: Germline and junction disagree at one end, which may indicate a read error. V and J are TRBV9 and TRBJ1-2; 7 positions agree with TRBD1. Germline V gene sequence: CDR1 SGDLS, CDR2 YYNGEE. The CDR3 runs to 17 residues. The chain's CDR3 is CAGSGPRDSVTNYGYTF. The CDR3 region has the DNA TGTGCCGGCAGCGGACCGAGGGACAGCGTCACTAACTATGGCTACACCTTC.

A note on this clonotype: A read error is possible here, since a much larger clone lies one base away. This chain connects TRBV29-1 to TRBJ2-1; D is perhaps TRBD1 (6 bases). Looked up from germline, CDR1 is SQVTM and CDR2 is ANQGSEA. Trimming shortened V by 6 bases and J by 10 bases, and 19 bases separated the two germline ends. CDR3 length: 13 amino acids. DNA for the CDR3: TGCAGCGTGGCCTCTGGGACATACTACGAGCAGTTCTTC. Amino acids: CSVASGTYYEQFF.

There are a few counts of this clonotype. J is TRBJ2-7 and V is TRBV5-5; D assignment may be TRBD1 or TRBD2 (5 bases each). This CDR3 has 13 residues. Germline CDR1 and CDR2: SGHKS and YYEKEE (reference sequence). The ends were cut back, 4 bases at V and 2 bases at J, with 10 bases in the middle. CDR3 bases: TGTGCCAGCAGCGGGGGACCGACCTACGAGCAGTACTTC. The encoded protein is CASSGGPTYEQYF.

The rearrangement joins TRBV30 to TRBJ1-2, with a possible D match to TRBD1 (5 bases). Germline CDR1 is GTSNPN and CDR2 is SVGIG (reference sequence). The V end lost 1 base, the J end lost 3 bases, and 9 bases lay between the germline ends. The CDR3 is made up of 13 amino acids. CDR3 nucleotide sequence: TGTGCCTGGAGTGATGTGGGGCACTATGGCTACACCTTC. It translates to CAWSDVGHYGYTF.

The J gene is TRBJ2-5, the V gene TRBV12-3 or TRBV12-4; D perhaps matches TRBD2 (6 bases). V shed 5 bases and J shed 4 bases, with 11 bases lying between them. The CDR3 contains 13 residues. The CDR3 spells CASSPGLLETQYF. CDR3 bases: TGTGCCAGCAGTCCCGGACTATTAGAGACCCAGTACTTC.